The following is a T cell receptor beta chain sequence with its context. What it recognizes is unknown. This sample stems from a study of CXCR3-negative and CXCR3-positive naive CD8 T cells. Study-wide results and limits: Memory CD8+ T cell repertoires were far less diverse than both naive subsets. Naive cells that were CXCR3-negative or CXCR3-positive used TRBV-TRBJ genes alike, while memory cells diverged. Between one naive subset and the other, surface CD5 was comparable, and TCR strength was inferred from TRB CDR3 properties.

Looked up from germline, CDR1 is SGHTA and CDR2 is FQGNSA. The CDR3 is made up of 20 amino acids. Each TRB cDNA library was prepared by 5' RACE (with UMI labels). Following a re-call of the 5' RACE reads, TCRdb has one entry per CDR3 protein and lacks DNA. Its listing shows 20,000 to 25,000 distinct CDR3 sequences. The chain carries TRBV7-2 and TRBJ2-5; checking the TCRdb D call of TRBD2 is not possible without DNA. The receptor's source is a human donor in good health. Some clones in this sample may be carry-over from other donors' samples. Material: memory CD8+ T cells from blood. CDR3 protein: CASSLAGPNSRLAGLETQYF.